The T cell receptor beta chain described here comes from a study of blood T cell repertoires in COVID-19. Losses at the gene ends were 5 bases for V and 8 bases for J; bases not matched to a gene: 10. The CDR3 extends over 16 amino acids. Germline loops: CDR1 SEHNR, CDR2 FQNEAQ (reference sequence). Assay used: immunoSEQ multiplex PCR; TCRdb lists only in-frame clones, some missing. This repertoire shows about 170,000 clones, around 81% found once; its top ten account for roughly 11%. The chain employs TRBV7-9 and TRBJ2-1; TRBD2 agrees at 12 bases. The receptor was isolated from a man in his sixties or seventies with active or convalescent COVID-19. Sequencing was done on a sample of peripheral blood. CDR3 protein: CASSRTPGLAGDEQFF. DNA of the CDR3: TGTGCCAGCAGCCGAACTCCGGGACTAGCGGGCGATGAGCAGTTCTTC.